This TCR beta chain was retrieved from a study of blood T cell repertoires in COVID-19. V trimming: 3 bases; J trimming: 7 bases; junction bases outside the gene matches: 2. This CDR3 is built from 14 residues. Per germline, CDR1 MNHEY and CDR2 SMNVEV (reference sequence). Per the study methods: Cell counts per sample came from amplifying reference gene primers. Profiling relied on immunoSEQ multiplex PCR, and the TCRdb table lists in-frame clones only, not all of them. V and J calls plus clone size are reproduced from that table; the DNA served to infer D and trimming. Among hundreds of thousands of clones, around 91% were seen once, and the ten largest hold roughly 1.1%. A note on this clone: The sample contains more than one DNA sequence encoding this CDR3.

Everyone who took part was about 18 to 90 years old, and they came from about two dozen US areas. The sequenced sample consisted of PBMCs or T cells enriched from blood (not recorded which). The TCR was taken from a man aged 25 to 45 who had recovered from COVID-19. This chain links TRBV27 with TRBJ1-6, with 8 bases identical to TRBD1. As DNA, the CDR3 is TGTGCCAGCAGTTTCGACAGGGGCAATTCACCCCTCCACTTT. Translated, it gives CASSFDRGNSPLHF.